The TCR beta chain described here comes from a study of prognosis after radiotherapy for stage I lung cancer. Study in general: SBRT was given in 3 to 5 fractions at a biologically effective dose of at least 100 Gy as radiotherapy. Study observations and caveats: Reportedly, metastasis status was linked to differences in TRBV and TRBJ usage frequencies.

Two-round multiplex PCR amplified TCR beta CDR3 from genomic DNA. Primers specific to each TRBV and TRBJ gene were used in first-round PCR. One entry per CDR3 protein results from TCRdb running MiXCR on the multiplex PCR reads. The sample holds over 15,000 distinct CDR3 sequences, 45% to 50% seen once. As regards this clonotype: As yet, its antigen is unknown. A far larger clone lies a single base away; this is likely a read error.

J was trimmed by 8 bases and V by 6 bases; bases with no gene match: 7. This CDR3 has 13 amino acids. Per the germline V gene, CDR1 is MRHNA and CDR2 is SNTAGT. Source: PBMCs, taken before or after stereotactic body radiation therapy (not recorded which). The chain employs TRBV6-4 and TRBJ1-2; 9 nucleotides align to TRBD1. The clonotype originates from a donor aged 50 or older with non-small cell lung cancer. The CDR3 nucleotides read TGTGCCAGCAGGAGACAGGGGGGCGGAGGCTACACCTTC. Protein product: CASRRQGGGGYTF.